This T cell receptor (beta chain) is drawn from a study of blood T cell repertoires in COVID-19 (dated by TCRdb to the early 2020s). Background for the entire study: Samples covering the acute and convalescent phases of COVID-19 were provided by collaborators in the United States, Italy and Spain. Samples were obtained from the ongoing ImmuneRACE study (first 160 participants) and from 1,254 subjects provided by 6 global collaborators. The repertoires were made available in a free public database intended to serve as a resource for research on the immune response to SARS-CoV-2. Where HLA class I and class II types were available, the types were taken from metadata supplied by the sample provider, not from assay-based typing. The material from the prospective study consisted of cDNA or gDNA derived from T cells, B-cell-depleted T cells, or PBMCs. The dataset comprised deeply sampled blood TCRbeta repertoires from subjects exposed to, actively infected with, or recovered from COVID-19. The sample metadata nearly always contained a de-identified subject ID, COVID-19 status, age in years and sex.

With regard to this clone: Which antigen it targets is not known. No base-level quality is on record; no much larger clone is a single base apart. Other DNA sequences within the sample encode an identical CDR3.

The CDR3 holds 13 amino acids from the cysteine to the phenylalanine. Only the CDR3 part of the read is kept: 39 bases, read in frame from the first base. The V and J ends are trimmed by 2 bases and 1 base, leaving 6 bases between them. Reading the germline V gene gives CDR1 SGHRS and CDR2 YFSETQ. Broad study findings and their caveats: The quantity of clinical and demographic metadata differed by source and by participant and was supplied without curation.

Each collaborating institution followed its own protocols to collect whole blood in K2EDTA tubes. For TCRbeta analysis, collaborator samples were shipped as frozen whole blood, as isolated PBMCs, or as DNA extracted from either sample type. TCRbeta CDR3 regions were amplified from genomic DNA by means of the immunoSEQ Assay, a bias-controlled multiplex PCR. As for the authors' bioinformatics: Nucleated cell counts per sample were estimated from amplification of reference gene primers within the assay. To quantify the absolute abundance of each unique TCRbeta CDR3 rearrangement, sequence reads were collapsed and filtered. For each sample, productive Simpson clonality was calculated as the square root of Simpson's diversity index over productive rearrangements. As stored in TCRdb, this immuneACCESS dataset retains in-frame rearrangements with V and J assigned. A fraction of the clones does not appear; measured against another copy, unresolved V genes explain less than half of the discrepancy, and the remainder lacks a known reason. The D gene and trimming were derived from the DNA, and the V and J assignments and clone size from that table. The table for this sample lists about 140,000 clones; around 77% of them were counted only once. The ten biggest clones cover about 8.6% of the sample.

The TCR originated in a man aged 50 to 59 with active or convalescent COVID-19. What was sequenced was peripheral blood. This sequence uses TRBV5-1 and TRBJ1-1, with the D gene not clear enough to name. This receptor has the CDR3 CASSFNRNTEAFF. At the DNA level, the sequence is TGCGCCAGCAGCTTTAACAGGAACACTGAAGCTTTCTTT.